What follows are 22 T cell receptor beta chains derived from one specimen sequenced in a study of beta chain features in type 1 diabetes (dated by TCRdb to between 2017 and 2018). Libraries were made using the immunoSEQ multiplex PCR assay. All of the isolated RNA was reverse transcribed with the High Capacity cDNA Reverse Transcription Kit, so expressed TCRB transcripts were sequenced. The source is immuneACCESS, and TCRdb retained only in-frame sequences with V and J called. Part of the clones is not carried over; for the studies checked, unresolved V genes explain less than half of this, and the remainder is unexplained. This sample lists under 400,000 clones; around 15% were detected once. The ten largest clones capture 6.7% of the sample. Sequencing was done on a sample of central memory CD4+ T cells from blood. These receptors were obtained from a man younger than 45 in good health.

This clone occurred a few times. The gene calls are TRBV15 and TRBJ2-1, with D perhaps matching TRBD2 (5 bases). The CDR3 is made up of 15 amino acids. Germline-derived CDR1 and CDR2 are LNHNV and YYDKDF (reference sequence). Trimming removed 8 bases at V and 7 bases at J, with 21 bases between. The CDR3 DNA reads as TGTGCCACCGCGAAGGAAGAGCGCGGGTGGAATGAGCAGTTCTTC. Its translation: CATAKEERGWNEQFF.

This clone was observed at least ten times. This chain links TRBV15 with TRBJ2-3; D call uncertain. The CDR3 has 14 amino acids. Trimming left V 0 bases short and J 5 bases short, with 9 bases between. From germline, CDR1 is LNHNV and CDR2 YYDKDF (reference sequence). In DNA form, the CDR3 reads TGTGCCACCAGCAGAGATAGGATGGGAGATACGCAGTATTTT. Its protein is CATSRDRMGDTQYF.

For the CDR3, the DNA is TGTGCCAGCAGCACTTGGAGGGCTTCTGAACCCCTCCACTTT. Amino acid sequence: CASSTWRASEPLHF. The chain recombines TRBV5-8 with TRBJ1-6, with no clear D. The germline V and J ends were trimmed by 4 bases and 12 bases, with 17 bases remaining between them. The CDR3 loop spans 14 amino acids. Germline-derived CDR1 and CDR2 are SGHTS and YDEGEE.

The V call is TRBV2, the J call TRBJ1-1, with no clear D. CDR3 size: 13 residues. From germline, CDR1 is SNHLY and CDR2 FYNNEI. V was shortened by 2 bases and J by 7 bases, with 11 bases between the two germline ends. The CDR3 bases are TGTGCCAGCAGTGAATCTATAGCGAGTGAAGCTTTCTTT. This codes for CASSESIASEAFF.

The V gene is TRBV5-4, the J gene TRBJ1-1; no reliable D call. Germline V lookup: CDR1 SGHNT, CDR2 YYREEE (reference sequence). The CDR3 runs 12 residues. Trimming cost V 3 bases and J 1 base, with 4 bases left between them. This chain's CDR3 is CASSSQNTEAFF. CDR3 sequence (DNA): TGTGCCAGCAGCTCTCAGAACACTGAAGCTTTCTTT.

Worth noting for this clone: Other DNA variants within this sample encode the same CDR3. This chain's CDR3 is CASSAGYEQYF. The CDR3, as DNA: TGTGCCAGCAGTGCGGGCTACGAGCAGTACTTC. The chain couples TRBV25-1 to TRBJ2-7; D remains ambiguous. In germline, CDR1 is MGHDK, CDR2 SYGVNS. This CDR3 comprises 11 residues. Trimming removed 4 bases from V and 3 bases from J, with 4 bases in between.

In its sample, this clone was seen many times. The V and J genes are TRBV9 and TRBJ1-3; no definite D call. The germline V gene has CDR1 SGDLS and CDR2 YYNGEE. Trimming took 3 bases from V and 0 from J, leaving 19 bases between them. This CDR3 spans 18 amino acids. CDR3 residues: CASSGMPGTVGSGNTIYF. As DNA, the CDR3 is TGTGCCAGCAGCGGAATGCCGGGAACAGTAGGCTCTGGAAACACCATATATTTT. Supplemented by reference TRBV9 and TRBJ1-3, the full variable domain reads DSGVTQTPKHLITATGQRVTLRCSPRSGDLSVYWYQQSLDQGLQFLIQYYNGEERAKGNILERFSAQQFPDLHSELNLSSLELGDSALYFCASSGMPGTVGSGNTIYFGEGSWLTVV.

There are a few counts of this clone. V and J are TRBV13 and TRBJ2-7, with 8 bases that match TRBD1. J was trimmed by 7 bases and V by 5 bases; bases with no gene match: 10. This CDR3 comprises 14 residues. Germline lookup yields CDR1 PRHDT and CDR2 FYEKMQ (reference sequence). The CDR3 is CASSPIRGRGEQYV. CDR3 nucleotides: TGTGCCAGCAGCCCGATCAGGGGGCGCGGAGAGCAGTACGTC.

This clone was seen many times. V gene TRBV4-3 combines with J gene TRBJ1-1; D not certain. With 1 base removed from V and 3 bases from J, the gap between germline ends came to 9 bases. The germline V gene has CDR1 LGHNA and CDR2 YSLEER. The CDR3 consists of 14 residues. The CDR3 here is CASSQVGSDTEAFF. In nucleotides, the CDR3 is TGCGCCAGCAGCCAAGTTGGGTCGGACACTGAAGCTTTCTTT.

CDR3 coding DNA: TGTGCCGGGCGAGGGGACAGCCATTCACCCCTCCACTTT. This translates into CAGRGDSHSPLHF. The rearrangement links TRBV6-1 to TRBJ1-6; 7 nucleotides line up with TRBD1. The V gene's germline CDR1 is MNHNS and CDR2 SASEGT. The CDR3 length is 13 residues. Trimming removed 11 bases from V and 8 bases from J; junction bases left unmatched: 9.

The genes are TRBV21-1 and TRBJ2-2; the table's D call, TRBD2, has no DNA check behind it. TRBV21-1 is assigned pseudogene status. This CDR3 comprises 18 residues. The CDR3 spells CASSKKWSGRANTGELFF. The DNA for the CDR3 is TGTGCCAGCAGCAAGAAGTGGAGCGGGAGGGCGAACACCGGGGAGCTGTTTTTT.

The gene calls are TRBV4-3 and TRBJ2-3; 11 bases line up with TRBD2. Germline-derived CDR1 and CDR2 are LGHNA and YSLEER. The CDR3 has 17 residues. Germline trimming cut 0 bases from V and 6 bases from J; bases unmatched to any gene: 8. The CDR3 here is CASSQDFTSGGLDTQYF. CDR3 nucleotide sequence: TGCGCCAGCAGCCAAGATTTTACTAGCGGGGGCTTGGATACGCAGTATTTT.

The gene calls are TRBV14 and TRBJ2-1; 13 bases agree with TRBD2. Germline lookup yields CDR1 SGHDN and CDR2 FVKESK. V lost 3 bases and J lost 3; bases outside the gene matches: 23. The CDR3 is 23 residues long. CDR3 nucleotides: TGTGCCAGCAGCCAGCTCTTCAGCCCACGCTTGACTAGCGGGAGGATTAACTACAATGAGCAGTTCTTC. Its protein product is CASSQLFSPRLTSGRINYNEQFF.

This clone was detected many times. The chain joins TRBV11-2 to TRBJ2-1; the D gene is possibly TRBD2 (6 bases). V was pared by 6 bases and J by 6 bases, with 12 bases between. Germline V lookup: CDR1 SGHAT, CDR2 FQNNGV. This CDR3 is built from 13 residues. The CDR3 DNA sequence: TGTGCCAGCAGTACATTAGCGGCCAATGAGCAGTTCTTC. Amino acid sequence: CASSTLAANEQFF.

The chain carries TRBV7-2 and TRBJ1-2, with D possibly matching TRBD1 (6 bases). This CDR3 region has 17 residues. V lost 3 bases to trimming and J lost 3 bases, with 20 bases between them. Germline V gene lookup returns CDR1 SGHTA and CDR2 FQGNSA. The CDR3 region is CASSLVKQGRVDYGYTF. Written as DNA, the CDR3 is TGTGCCAGCAGCTTGGTTAAACAGGGAAGGGTTGACTATGGCTACACCTTC.

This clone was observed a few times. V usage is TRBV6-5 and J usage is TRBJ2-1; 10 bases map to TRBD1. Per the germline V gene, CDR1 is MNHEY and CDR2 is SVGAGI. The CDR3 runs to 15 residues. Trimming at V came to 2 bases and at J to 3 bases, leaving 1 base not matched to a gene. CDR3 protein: CASSYGTGDYNEQFF. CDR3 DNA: TGTGCCAGCAGTTACGGGACAGGGGACTACAATGAGCAGTTCTTC.

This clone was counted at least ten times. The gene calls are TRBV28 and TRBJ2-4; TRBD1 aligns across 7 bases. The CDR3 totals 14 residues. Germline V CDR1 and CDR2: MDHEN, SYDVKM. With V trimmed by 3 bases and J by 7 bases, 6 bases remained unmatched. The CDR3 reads CASSLPTGPNIQYF. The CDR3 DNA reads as TGTGCCAGCAGTTTGCCGACAGGGCCCAACATTCAGTACTTC.

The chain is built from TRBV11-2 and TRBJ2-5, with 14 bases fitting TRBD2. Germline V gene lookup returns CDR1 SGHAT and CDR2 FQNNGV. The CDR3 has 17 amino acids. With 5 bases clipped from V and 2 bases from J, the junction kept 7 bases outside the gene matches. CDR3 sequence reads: CASSTNGLAGGQETQYF. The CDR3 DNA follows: TGTGCCAGCAGCACCAACGGACTAGCGGGAGGACAAGAGACCCAGTACTTC.

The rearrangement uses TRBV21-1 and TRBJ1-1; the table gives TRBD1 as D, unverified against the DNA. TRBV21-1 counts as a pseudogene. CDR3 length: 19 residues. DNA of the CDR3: TGTGCCAGCAGCAAAGTGTTACAGGGGTTAATGTTTATGAACACTGAAGCTTTCTTT. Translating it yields CASSKVLQGLMFMNTEAFF.

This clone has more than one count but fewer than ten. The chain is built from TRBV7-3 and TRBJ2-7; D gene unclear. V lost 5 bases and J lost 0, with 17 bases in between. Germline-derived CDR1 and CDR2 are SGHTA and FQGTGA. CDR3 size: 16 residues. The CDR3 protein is CASSPGKGMNSYEQYV. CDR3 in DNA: TGTGCCAGCAGCCCCGGAAAAGGAATGAACTCCTACGAGCAGTACGTC.

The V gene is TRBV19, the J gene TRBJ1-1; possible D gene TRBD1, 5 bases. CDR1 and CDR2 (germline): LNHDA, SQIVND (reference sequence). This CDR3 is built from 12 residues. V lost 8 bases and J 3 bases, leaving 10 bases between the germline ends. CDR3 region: CASEDTYTEAFF. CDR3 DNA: TGTGCCAGTGAGGACACTTACACTGAAGCTTTCTTT.

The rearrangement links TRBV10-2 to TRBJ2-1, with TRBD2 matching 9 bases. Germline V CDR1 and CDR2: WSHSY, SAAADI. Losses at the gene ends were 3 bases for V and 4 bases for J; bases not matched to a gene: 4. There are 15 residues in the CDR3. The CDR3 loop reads CASSERLAGYNEQFF. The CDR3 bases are TGCGCCAGCAGTGAAAGGCTAGCGGGGTACAATGAGCAGTTCTTC.